Described below is a single T cell receptor (beta chain) sequence and its context. Its antigen target is currently unknown. One base away there is no much larger clone; base qualities are not given. Read against the paper, the sample's time point label means: patch test 2, 6 weeks after DPC sensitization. Reading the label with the study, this specimen's treatment or condition is: therapeutic diphenylcyclopropenone sensitization with weekly scalp DPC. At every patch-test visit, the blood draw took place before the patch test was put on. Eligible patients were aged 18 to 70, diagnosed with alopecia, deemed suitable for DPC therapy, and excluded if pregnant. Total RNA was isolated from unfractionated whole blood collected in Tempus Blood RNA tubes. The library was produced with RACE. Sequencing was carried out with a NextSeq 500. During library preparation, unique molecular identifiers were attached to individual cDNA molecules so that TCRs could be counted in a quantitative, reproducible way. From each blood RNA sample, both TCR alpha and TCR beta chains were sequenced. The source study handled its data this way. A median of about 87,000 TCRs per sample was observed, with a range of about 20,000 to 690,600. V, J and CDR3 annotation of the TCR reads was carried out using the Decombinator software suite. For the PS versus PT1 abundance plots, all samples were subsampled to the same number of TCRs (28,000). TCRs were defined as expanded if absent before sensitization and observed at least eight times at the 2-week time point. The public reads were reprocessed in TCRdb via fastp at Q25 and MiXCR, keeping in-frame beta chains. For every CDR3 protein sequence, its rows merge into one entry that carries the most common genes and DNA. The V and J calls come from TCRdb's annotation, not from the publication. The sample records about 82,000 distinct CDR3 sequences, 5% to 8.5% of which are singletons. The leading ten clones occupy approximately 1.2% of the sample.

The sample comes from a study of human T cells and chemical hapten exposure listed by TCRdb under 2021. In the study overall: For sensitization, 2% DPC in acetone was applied to an approximately 2 cm by approximately 2 cm area of upper inner arm skin. Throughout the approximately 23-week study period, patients were also given weekly therapeutic DPC doses on the scalp. Patch testing was done on the upper back using Finn chambers containing 0.01% DPC, and results were scored after 6 days according to International Contact Dermatitis Research Group standards. Alopecia areata with under or over 50% scalp involvement, alopecia totalis and alopecia universalis were represented in the patient cohort, which was mostly female. Libraries were combined into a pool for sequencing, and differences in TCR yield between samples came mainly from small differences in library volumes within the pool. In alopecia patients, the study followed how the peripheral blood TCR repertoire changed in vivo over primary and secondary sensitization to diphenylcyclopropenone (DPC), a hapten. Blood samples were taken from patients before sensitization (week 0) and then at 2, 6 and about 24 weeks after DPC sensitization. Nearly 30 alopecia patients provided blood for TCR sequencing at one to four time points (pre-sensitization, 2, 6 and 24 weeks). Study-wide conclusions, independent of this receptor: Because every patient had alopecia, a presumed autoimmune disease, the patients' immune response might differ from that of healthy individuals. Patch test score correlated positively with the number of PT1 expanded TCRs, reaching significance at thresholds 8, 16 and 32 but not at 4. Repeated subsampling changed both the strength of the expansion versus patch-test correlation and the threshold at which the correlation became significant. DPC sensitization did not change the number of TCRs with a frequency above 1 in 1000, and there was no evidence of changes in global repertoire structure. Expanded TCRs formed significantly more large CDR3 similarity clusters than pre-sensitization or healthy control sets, consistent with antigen-driven responses.

Between the V and J ends, shortened by 2 bases and 5 bases respectively, the junction contains 12 bases. Looking up the germline V gene yields CDR1 SGHDN and CDR2 FVKESK. CDR3 length: 15 amino acids, cysteine to phenylalanine. Just the 45-base CDR3 DNA is kept, in frame starting at base 1. The starting material was whole blood, obtained in connection with sensitization to the hapten diphenylcyclopropenone (DPC). The rearranged segments are TRBV14 and TRBJ1-4, with no D gene named confidently. This receptor was identified in a woman aged 25 to 39 with alopecia areata. Some clones in this sample may be carry-over from other donors' samples. This receptor has the CDR3 CASSQQPVLNEKLFF. Here is the DNA: TGTGCCAGCAGCCAACAGCCTGTTCTAAATGAAAAACTGTTTTTT.